This TCR beta chain was sequenced during a study of a mutant IDH1 vaccine in newly diagnosed glioma. Concerning this clone itself: Its antigen remains unknown.

Trimming stripped 0 bases from V and 6 bases from J, with 9 bases between. This CDR3 has 13 residues. Germline CDR1 is WNHNN and CDR2 is SYGVQD (reference sequence). Sample time point: week 11, during vaccination. Each vaccine dose was 300 ug of mutant IDH1 20-mer peptide, with topical imiquimod. Sequencing was performed with immunoSEQ multiplex PCR; in TCRdb, only in-frame clones are kept and a portion is missing. The table has 40,000 to 55,000 clones, roughly 90% seen once. The sequenced sample was PBMCs, obtained from a glioma patient whose treatment included an IDH1 peptide vaccine. This rearrangement joins TRBV10-1 to TRBJ2-7, with unresolved D. This TCR came from a man in his fifties with glioma. CDR3 sequence reads: CASSESMVSEQYF. The CDR3 DNA reads as TGCGCCAGCAGTGAGTCGATGGTATCCGAGCAGTACTTC.